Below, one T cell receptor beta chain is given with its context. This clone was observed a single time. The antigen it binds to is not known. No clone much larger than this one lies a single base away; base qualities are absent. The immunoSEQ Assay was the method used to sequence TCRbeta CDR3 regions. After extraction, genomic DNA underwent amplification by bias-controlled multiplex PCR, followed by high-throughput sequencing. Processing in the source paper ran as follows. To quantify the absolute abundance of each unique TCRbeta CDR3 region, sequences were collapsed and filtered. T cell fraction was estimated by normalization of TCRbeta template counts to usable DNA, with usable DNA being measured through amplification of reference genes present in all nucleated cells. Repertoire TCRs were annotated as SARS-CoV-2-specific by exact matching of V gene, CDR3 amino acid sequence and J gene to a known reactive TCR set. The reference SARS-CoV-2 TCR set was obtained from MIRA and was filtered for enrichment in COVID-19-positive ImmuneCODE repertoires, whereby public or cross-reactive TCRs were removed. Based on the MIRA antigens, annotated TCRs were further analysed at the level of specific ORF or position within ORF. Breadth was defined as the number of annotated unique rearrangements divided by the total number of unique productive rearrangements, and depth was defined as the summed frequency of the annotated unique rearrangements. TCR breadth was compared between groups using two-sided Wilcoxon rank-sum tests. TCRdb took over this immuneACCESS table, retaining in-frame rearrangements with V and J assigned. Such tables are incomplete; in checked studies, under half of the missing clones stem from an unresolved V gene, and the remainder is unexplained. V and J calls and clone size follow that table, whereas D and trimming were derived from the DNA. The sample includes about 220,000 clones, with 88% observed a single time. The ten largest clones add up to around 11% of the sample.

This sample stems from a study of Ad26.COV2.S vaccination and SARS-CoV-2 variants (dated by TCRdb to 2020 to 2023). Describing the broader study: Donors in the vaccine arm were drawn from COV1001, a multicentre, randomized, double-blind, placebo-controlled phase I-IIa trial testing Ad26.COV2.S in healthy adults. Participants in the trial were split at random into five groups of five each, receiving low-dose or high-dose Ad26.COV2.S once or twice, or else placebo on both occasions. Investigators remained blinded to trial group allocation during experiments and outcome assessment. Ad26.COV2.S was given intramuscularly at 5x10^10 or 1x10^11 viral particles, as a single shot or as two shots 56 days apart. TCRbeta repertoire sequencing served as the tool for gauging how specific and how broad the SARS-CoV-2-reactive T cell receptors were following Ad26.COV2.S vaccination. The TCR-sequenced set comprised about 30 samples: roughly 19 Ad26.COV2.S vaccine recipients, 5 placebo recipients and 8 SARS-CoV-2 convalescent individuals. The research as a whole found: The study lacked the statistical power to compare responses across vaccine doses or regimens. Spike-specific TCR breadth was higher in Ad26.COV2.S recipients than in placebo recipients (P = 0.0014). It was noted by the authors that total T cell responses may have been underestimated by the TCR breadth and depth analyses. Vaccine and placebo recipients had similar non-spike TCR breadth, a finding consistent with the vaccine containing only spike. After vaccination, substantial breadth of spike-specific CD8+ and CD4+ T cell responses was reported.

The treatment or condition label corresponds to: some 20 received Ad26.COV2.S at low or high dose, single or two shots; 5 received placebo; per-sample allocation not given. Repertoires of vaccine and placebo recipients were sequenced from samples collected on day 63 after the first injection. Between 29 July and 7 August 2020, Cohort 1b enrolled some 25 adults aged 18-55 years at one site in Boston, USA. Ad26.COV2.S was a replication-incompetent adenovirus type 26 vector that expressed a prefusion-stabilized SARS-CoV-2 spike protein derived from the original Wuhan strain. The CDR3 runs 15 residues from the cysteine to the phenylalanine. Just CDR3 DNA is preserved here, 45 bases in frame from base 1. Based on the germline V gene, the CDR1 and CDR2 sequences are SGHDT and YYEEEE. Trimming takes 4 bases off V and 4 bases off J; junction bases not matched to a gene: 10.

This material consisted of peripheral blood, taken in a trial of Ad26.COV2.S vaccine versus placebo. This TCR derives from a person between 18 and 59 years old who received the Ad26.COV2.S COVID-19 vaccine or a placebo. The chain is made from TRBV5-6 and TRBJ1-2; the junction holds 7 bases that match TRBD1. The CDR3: CASSVPGGSSYGYTF. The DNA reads TGTGCCAGCAGCGTCCCAGGGGGATCCAGCTATGGCTACACCTTC. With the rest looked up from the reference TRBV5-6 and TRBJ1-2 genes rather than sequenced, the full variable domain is DAGVTQSPTHLIKTRGQQVTLRCSPKSGHDTVSWYQQALGQGPQFIFQYYEEEERQRGNFPDRFSGHQFPNYSSELNVNALLLGDSALYLCASSVPGGSSYGYTFGSGTRLTVV.